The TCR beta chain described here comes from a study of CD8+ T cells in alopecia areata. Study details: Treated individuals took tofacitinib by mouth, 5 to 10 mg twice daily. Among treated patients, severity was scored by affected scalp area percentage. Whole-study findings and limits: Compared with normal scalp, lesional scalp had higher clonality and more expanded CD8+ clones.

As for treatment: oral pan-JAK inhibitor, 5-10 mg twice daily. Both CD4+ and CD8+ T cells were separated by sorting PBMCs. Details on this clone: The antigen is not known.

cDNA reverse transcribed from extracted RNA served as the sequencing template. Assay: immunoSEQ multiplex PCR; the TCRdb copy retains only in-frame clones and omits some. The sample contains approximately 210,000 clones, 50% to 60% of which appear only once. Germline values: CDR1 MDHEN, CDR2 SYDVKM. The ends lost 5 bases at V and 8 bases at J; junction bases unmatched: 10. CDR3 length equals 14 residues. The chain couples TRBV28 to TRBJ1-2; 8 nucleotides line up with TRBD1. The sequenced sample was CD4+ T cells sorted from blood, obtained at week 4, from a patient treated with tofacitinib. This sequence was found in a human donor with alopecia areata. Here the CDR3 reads CASSPGTGLGGYTF. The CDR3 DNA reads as TGTGCCAGCAGTCCTGGGACAGGACTTGGAGGCTACACCTTC.